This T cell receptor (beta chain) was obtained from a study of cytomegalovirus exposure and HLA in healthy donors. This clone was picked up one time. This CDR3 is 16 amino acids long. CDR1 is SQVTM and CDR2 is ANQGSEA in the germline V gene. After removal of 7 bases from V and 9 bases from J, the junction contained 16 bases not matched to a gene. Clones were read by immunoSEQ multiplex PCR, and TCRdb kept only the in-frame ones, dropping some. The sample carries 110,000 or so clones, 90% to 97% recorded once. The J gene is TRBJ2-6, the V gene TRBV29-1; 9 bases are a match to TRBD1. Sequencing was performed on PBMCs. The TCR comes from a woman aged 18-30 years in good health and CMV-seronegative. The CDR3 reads CSAYLQGAHLLNVLTF. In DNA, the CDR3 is TGCAGCGCCTACTTACAGGGGGCGCATCTACTCAACGTCCTGACTTTC.